The entry below describes one TCR beta chain. The data are from a study of OX40 agonist ivuxolimab in advanced cancers. Background on the study: Partial responses were achieved by three patients, of whom one had hepatocellular carcinoma and two had cutaneous melanoma.

TCRdb's table, derived via immunoSEQ multiplex PCR, lists solely in-frame clones and lacks some. The repertoire holds around 50,000 clones, with approximately 90% as singletons. Germline V gene lookup returns CDR1 MNHEY and CDR2 SVGAGI. The CDR3 covers 14 residues. The origin of this receptor is an adult with an advanced solid tumor such as melanoma, head and neck, liver or kidney cancer. The sequencing here drew on CD4+ or CD8+ T cells sorted from blood, taken in a trial of the OX40 agonist ivuxolimab. The J gene is TRBJ2-5, the V gene TRBV6-5; 10 bases fit TRBD1. The better agreement between TRBJ2-7 and the DNA end casts doubt on the J call. The CDR3 protein is CASRRTGGGYEQYF. The DNA of the CDR3 is TGTGCCAGCAGACGGACAGGGGGAGGCTACGAGCAGTACTTC.